This is a list of T cell receptor beta chains from one sample in a study of T cell repertoires in cytomegalovirus infection. TCRdb recomputed calls from the reads with MiXCR, one row per CDR3 protein. The sample yields 170,000 or so distinct CDR3 sequences, roughly 17% seen once. The sequenced material came from CD8+ T cells from PBMCs. These receptors were obtained from a human donor in good health (CMV status not recorded). Some clones in this sample may be carry-over from other donors' samples. Both conserved end residues are part of each CDR3. A D gene is named only where the DNA matches it firmly. For some rows the clone size is stated as once, few or many, or as a class when expanded; others skip it.

TRBJ1-4 | TRBD1 | . | TRBV4-2 | TGTGCCAGCAGCCAAGCGGGGACAGGGGAATGGAGGATGGAAAAACTGTTTTTT | CASSQAGTGEWRMEKLFF
TRBJ2-1 | TRBD1 | . | TRBV28 | TGTGCCAGCAGTTCGCGACAGGGTCCCTACAATGAGCAGTTCTTC | CASSSRQGPYNEQFF
TRBJ2-7 | . | few | TRBV27 | TGTGCCAGCAGTTTACAGTTCGGCAGGGACGAGGACGAGCAGTACTTC | CASSLQFGRDEDEQYF
TRBJ1-2 | TRBD1 | . | TRBV7-2 | TGTGCCAGCAGCTTAATGACGACAGGGCGAATCATGACATTC | CASSLMTTGRIMTF
TRBJ2-7 | TRBD1 | . | TRBV28 | TGTGCCAGCAGTTCTCCCGCCATAGGGACAGCCTACGAGCAGTACTTC | CASSSPAIGTAYEQYF
TRBJ1-1 | TRBD1 | . | TRBV6-2/TRBV6-3 | TGTGCCAGCAGTTACAACAGGGGGATAAACACTGAAGCTTTCTTT | CASSYNRGINTEAFF
TRBJ1-4 | . | few | TRBV29-1 | TGCAGCGTTTTGGGACAACCCCTGGGGACTAATGAAAAACTGTTTTTT | CSVLGQPLGTNEKLFF
TRBJ2-1 | TRBD1 | few | TRBV4-1 | TGCGCCAGCAGCCAAGATAGGCGGGACAGGGTTTACAATGAGCAGTTCTTC | CASSQDRRDRVYNEQFF
TRBJ2-1 | . | few | TRBV27 | TGTGCCAGCACCAATTTGACAGCGTTCTCCTACAATGAGCAGTTCTTC | CASTNLTAFSYNEQFF
TRBJ1-2 | . | . | TRBV11-2 | TGTGCCAGCAGTCCAGAGTTAGCTAACTATGGCTACACCTTC | CASSPELANYGYTF
TRBJ1-1 | . | few | TRBV7-2 | TGTGCCAGCTGCGGGGCCAGGGACACTGAAGCTTTCTTT | CASCGARDTEAFF
TRBJ2-1 | TRBD1 | few | TRBV5-1 | TGCGCCAGCAGCCCGAAACCTAATAACCCGGGACAGAGATACAATGAGCAGTTCTTC | CASSPKPNNPGQRYNEQFF
TRBJ2-7 | . | . | TRBV7-9 | TGTGCCAGCAGCCCTCCTTCCAGGGGCCGCTACGAGCAGTACTTC | CASSPPSRGRYEQYF
TRBJ2-5 | . | . | TRBV7-9 | TGTGCCAGCAGCCCAGAGGGCCCCCGGGACTTC | CASSPEGPRDF
TRBJ2-7 | . | few | TRBV7-8 | TGTGCCAGCAGCGTAGAAGCCTCCTACGAGCAGTACTTC | CASSVEASYEQYF
TRBJ2-5 | TRBD2 | few | TRBV6-2/TRBV6-3 | TGTGCCAGCAGTGGGTTAGCGGGGGGCAACCAAGAGACCCAGTACTTC | CASSGLAGGNQETQYF
TRBJ2-3 | . | . | TRBV7-9 | TGTGCCAGCAGCGCCCGGGGGTCAGATACGCAGTATTTT | CASSARGSDTQYF
TRBJ2-5 | . | few | TRBV7-8 | TGTGCCAGCAGCTTTCCCGGGACTGCCTACCAAGAGACCCAGTACTTC | CASSFPGTAYQETQYF
TRBJ2-1 | TRBD1 | few | TRBV7-6 | TGTGCCAGCAGCGGGACAGGGGTTGGGGAGCAGTTCTTC | CASSGTGVGEQFF
TRBJ2-1 | . | few | TRBV29-1 | TGCAGCGTTGAAGATCAGCGCAGGAGCTCCTACAATGAGCAGTTCTTC | CSVEDQRRSSYNEQFF
TRBJ1-1 | . | . | TRBV7-9 | TGTGCCAGCAGCAAGGGGGGGGGATATACTGAAGCTTTCTTT | CASSKGGGYTEAFF
TRBJ1-2 | . | few | TRBV29-1 | TGCAGCGTTGTCGGGTCCTATGGCTACACCTTC | CSVVGSYGYTF
TRBJ1-1 | TRBD1 | few | TRBV6-2/TRBV6-3 | TGTGCCAGCAGTTATCCGGGACAGGGGCCCATGAACACTGAAGCTTTCTTT | CASSYPGQGPMNTEAFF
TRBJ1-6 | . | few | TRBV11-2 | TGTGCCAGCAGCTTAGAGGCGGGGGGTCGGAATTCACCCCTCCACTTT | CASSLEAGGRNSPLHF
TRBJ2-7 | TRBD1 | many | TRBV7-2 | TGTGCCAGCAGCTTCCGGGACAGCAGCTACGAGCAGTACTTC | CASSFRDSSYEQYF
TRBJ1-1 | TRBD1 | . | TRBV28 | TGTGCCAGCAGTTGGGGACAGGGGAGCACTGAAGCTTTCTTT | CASSWGQGSTEAFF
TRBJ1-6 | . | many | TRBV7-9 | TGTGCCAGCAGCACCGAGGAGGGGTTAGCGGATTCACCCCTCCACTTT | CASSTEEGLADSPLHF
TRBJ1-2 | . | . | TRBV29-1 | TGCAGCGTTGAAGATTGGGGGAAGGATGGCTACACCTTC | CSVEDWGKDGYTF
TRBJ2-7 | . | . | TRBV6-1 | TGTGCCAGCACCGACTTCCCAGACAACCCCTACGAGCAGTACTTC | CASTDFPDNPYEQYF
TRBJ2-3 | TRBD2 | few | TRBV20-1 | TGCAGTGCTACCCTAGCGGGGGGGATCACAGATACGCAGTATTTT | CSATLAGGITDTQYF
TRBJ1-5 | . | . | TRBV7-8 | TGTGCCAGCAGCTTACTTCGGTCAGAGCCCCAGCCCCAGCATTTT | CASSLLRSEPQPQHF